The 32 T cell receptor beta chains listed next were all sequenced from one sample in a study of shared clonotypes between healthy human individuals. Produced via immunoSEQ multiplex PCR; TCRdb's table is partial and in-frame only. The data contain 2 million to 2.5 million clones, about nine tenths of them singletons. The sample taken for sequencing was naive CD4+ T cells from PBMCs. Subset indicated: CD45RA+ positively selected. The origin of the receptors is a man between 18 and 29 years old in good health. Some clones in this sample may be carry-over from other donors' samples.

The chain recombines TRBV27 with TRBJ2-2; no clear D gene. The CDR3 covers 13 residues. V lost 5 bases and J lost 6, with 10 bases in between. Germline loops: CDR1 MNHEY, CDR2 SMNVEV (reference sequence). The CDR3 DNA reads TGTGCCAGCAGTCGCTCGGGTTCCGGGGAGCTGTTTTTT. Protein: CASSRSGSGELFF.

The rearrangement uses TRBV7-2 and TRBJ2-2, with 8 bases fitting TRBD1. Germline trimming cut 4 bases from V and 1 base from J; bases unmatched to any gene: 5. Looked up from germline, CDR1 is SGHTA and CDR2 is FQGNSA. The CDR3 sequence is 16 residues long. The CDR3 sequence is CASSSGGQGNTGELFF. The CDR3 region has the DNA TGTGCCAGCAGCTCCGGCGGACAGGGGAACACCGGGGAGCTGTTTTTT.

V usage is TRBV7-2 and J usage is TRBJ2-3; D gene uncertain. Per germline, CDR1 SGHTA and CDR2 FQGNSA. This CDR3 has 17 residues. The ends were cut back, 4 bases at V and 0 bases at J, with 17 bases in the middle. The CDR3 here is CASSWLRPRASTDTQYF. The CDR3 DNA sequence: TGTGCCAGCAGCTGGCTAAGACCCAGAGCTAGCACAGATACGCAGTATTTT.

CDR3 bases: TGTGCCAGTAGCCCGACACGGGCTAACTATGGCTACACCTTC. Its protein is CASSPTRANYGYTF. The rearrangement uses TRBV19 and TRBJ1-2; D unclear. This CDR3 is built from 14 residues. Between the trimmed V and J ends, which lost 6 bases and 0 bases, there was a span of 11 bases. The germline gives CDR1 LNHDA, CDR2 SQIVND (reference sequence).

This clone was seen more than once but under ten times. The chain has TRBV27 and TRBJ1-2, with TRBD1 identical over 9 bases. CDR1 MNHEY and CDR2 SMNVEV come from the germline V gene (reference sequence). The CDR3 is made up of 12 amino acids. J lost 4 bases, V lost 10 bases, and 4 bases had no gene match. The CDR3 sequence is CAILTGGYGYTF. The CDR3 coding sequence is TGTGCCATTCTGACAGGGGGCTATGGCTACACCTTC.

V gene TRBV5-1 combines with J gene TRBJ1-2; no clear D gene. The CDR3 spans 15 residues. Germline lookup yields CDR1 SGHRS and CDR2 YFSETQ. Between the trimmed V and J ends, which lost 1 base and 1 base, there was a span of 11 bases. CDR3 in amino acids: CASSLSGEGNYGYTF. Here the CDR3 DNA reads TGCGCCAGCAGCTTGAGTGGGGAGGGTAACTATGGCTACACCTTC.

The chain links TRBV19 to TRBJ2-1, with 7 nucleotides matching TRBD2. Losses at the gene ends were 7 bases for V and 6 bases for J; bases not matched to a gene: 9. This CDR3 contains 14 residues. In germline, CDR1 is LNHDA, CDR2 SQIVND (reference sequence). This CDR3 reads CASKFDWGGNEQFF. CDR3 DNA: TGTGCCAGTAAGTTCGACTGGGGGGGCAATGAGCAGTTCTTC.

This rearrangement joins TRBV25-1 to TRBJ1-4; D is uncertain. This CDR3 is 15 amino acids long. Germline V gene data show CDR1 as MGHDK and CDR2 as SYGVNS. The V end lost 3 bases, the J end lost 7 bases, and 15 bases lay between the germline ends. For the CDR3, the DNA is TGTGCCAGCAGTGATAATACGGGGTCTCTTGAAAAACTGTTTTTT. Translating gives CASSDNTGSLEKLFF.

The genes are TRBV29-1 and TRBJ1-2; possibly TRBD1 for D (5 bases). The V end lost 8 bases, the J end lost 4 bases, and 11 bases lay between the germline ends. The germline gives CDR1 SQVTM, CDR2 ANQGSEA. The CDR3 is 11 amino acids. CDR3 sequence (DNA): TGCAGCCCCGGGACTCTCTATGGCTACACCTTC. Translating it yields CSPGTLYGYTF.

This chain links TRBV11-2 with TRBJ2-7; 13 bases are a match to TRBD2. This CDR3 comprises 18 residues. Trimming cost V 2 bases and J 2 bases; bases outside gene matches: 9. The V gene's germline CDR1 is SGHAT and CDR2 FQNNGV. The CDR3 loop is CASSLRWGTSGIAYEQYF. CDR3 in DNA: TGTGCCAGCAGCTTAAGGTGGGGGACTAGCGGGATAGCCTACGAGCAGTACTTC.

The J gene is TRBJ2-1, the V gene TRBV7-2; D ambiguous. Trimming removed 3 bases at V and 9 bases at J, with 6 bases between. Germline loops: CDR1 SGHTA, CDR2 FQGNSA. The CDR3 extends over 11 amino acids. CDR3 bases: TGTGCCAGCAGCTTGATAGGTGAGCAGTTCTTC. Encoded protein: CASSLIGEQFF. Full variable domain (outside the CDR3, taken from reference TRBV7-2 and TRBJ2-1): GAGVSQSPSNKVTEKGKDVELRCDPISGHTALYWYRQSLGQGLEFLIYFQGNSAPDKSGLPSDRFSAERTGGSVSTLTIQRTQQEDSAVYLCASSLIGEQFFGPGTRLTVL.

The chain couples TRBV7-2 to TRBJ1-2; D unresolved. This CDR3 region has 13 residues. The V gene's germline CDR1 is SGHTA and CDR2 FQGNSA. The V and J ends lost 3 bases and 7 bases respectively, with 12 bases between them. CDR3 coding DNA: TGTGCCAGCAGCTTTTCAGGTCTAATTGGCTACACCTTC. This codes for CASSFSGLIGYTF.

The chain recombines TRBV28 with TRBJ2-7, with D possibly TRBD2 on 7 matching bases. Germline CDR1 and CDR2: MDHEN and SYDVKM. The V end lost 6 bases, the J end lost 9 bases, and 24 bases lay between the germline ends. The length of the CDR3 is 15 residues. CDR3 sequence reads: CASSPPGAGAPGQYF. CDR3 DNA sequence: TGTGCCAGCAGCCCCCCTGGGGCGGGGGCACCTGGGCAGTACTTC.

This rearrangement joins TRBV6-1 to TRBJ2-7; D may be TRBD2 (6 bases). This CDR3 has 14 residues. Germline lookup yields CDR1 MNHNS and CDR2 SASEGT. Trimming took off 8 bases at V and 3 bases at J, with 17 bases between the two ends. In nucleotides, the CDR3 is TGTGCCAGCTCTCAGGAGGGAAAATTCTACGAGCAGTACTTC. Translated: CASSQEGKFYEQYF.

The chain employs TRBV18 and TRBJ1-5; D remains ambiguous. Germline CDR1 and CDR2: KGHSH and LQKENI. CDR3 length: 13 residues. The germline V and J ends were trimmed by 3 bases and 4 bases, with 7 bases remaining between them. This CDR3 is CASSPVPNQPQHF. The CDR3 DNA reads TGTGCCAGCTCACCGGTCCCGAATCAGCCCCAGCATTTT. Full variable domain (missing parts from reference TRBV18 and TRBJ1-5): NAGVMQNPRHLVRRRGQEARLRCSPMKGHSHVYWYRQLPEEGLKFMVYLQKENIIDESGMPKERFSAEFPKEGPSILRIQQVVRGDSAAYFCASSPVPNQPQHFGDGTRLSIL.

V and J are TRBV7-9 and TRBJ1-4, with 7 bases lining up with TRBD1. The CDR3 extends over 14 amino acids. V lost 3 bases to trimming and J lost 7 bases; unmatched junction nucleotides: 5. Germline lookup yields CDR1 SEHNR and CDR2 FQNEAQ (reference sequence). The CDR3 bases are TGTGCCAGCAGCTTTTCATCAGGGGGTGAAAAACTGTTTTTT. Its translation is CASSFSSGGEKLFF.

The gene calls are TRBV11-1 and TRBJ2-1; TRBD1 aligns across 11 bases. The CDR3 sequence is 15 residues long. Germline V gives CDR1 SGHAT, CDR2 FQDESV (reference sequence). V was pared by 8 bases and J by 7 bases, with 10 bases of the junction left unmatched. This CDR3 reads CASASRDRGNNEQFF. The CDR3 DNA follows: TGTGCCAGCGCCTCCCGGGACAGGGGGAATAATGAGCAGTTCTTC.

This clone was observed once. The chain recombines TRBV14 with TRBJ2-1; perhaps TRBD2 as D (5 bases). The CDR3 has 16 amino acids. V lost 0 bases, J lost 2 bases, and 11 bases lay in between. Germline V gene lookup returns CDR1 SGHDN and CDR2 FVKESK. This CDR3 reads CASSQDRLAAYNEQFF. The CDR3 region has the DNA TGTGCCAGCAGCCAAGATCGGCTAGCCGCCTACAATGAGCAGTTCTTC.

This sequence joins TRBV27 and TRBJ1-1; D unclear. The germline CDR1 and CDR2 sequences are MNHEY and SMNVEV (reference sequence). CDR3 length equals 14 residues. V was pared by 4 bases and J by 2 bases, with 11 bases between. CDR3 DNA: TGTGCCAGCAGTTCTCTTTTGCTAAACACTGAAGCTTTCTTT. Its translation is CASSSLLLNTEAFF.

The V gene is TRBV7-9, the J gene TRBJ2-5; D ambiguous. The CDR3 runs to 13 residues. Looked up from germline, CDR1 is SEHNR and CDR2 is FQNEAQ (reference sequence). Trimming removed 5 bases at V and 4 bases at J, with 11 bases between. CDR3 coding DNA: TGTGCCAGCAGCCAACGGTGGGGAGAGACCCAGTACTTC. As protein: CASSQRWGETQYF. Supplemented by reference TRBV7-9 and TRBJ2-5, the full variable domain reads DTGVSQNPRHKITKRGQNVTFRCDPISEHNRLYWYRQTLGQGPEFLTYFQNEAQLEKSRLLSDRFSAERPKGSFSTLEIQRTEQGDSAMYLCASSQRWGETQYFGPGTRLLVL.

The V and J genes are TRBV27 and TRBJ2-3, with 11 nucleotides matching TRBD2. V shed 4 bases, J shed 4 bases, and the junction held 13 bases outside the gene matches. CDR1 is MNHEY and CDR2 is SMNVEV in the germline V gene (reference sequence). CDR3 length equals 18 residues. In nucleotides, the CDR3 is TGTGCCAGCAGTTCAGAAAAAAAGGTAGCGGGAGGGCCAGATACGCAGTATTTT. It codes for CASSSEKKVAGGPDTQYF.

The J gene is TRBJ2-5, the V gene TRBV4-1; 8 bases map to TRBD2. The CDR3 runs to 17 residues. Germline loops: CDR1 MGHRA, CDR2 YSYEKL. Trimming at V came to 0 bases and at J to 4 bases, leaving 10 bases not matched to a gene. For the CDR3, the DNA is TGCGCCAGCAGCCAAGATCTATCTCCTGGACTAGCAGAGACCCAGTACTTC. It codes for CASSQDLSPGLAETQYF.

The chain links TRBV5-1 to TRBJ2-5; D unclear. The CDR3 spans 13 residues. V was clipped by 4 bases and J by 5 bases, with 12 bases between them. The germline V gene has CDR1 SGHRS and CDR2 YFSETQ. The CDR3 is CASSQTPLETQYF. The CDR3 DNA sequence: TGCGCCAGCAGCCAGACACCTCTCGAGACCCAGTACTTC.

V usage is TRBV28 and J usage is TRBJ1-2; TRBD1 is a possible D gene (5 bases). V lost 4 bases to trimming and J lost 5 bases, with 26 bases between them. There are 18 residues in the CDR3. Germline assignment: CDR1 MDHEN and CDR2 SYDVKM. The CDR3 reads CASSSTIQGAPGPYGYTF. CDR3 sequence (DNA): TGTGCCAGCAGTTCAACCATCCAGGGTGCCCCAGGCCCTTATGGCTACACCTTC.

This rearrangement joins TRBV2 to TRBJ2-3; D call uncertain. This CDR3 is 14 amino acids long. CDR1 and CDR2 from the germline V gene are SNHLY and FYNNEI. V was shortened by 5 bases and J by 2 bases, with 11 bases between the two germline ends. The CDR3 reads CASSTRGATDTQYF. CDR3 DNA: TGTGCCAGCAGTACTCGCGGAGCCACAGATACGCAGTATTTT.

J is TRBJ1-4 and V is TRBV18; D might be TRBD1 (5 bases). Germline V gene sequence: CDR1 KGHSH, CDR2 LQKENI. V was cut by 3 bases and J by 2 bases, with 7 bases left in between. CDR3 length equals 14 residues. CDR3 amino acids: CASSPGLTNEKLFF. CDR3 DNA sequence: TGTGCCAGCTCACCGGGACTGACTAATGAAAAACTGTTTTTT.

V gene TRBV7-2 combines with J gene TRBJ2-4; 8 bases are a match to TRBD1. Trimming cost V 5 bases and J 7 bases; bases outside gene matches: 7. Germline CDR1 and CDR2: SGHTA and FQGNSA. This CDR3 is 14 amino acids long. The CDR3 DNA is TGTGCCAGCAGCCAGCAGGGGGCTCTTAACATTCAGTACTTC. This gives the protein CASSQQGALNIQYF.

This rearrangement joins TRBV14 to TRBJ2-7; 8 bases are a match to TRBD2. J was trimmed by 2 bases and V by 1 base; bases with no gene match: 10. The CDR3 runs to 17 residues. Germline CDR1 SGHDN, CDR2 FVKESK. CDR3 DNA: TGTGCCAGCAGCCAAGGTCGGCTAGCGGGCTCAACCTACGAGCAGTACTTC. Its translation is CASSQGRLAGSTYEQYF.

The CDR3: CASSTGQGMYGYTF. Here the CDR3 DNA reads TGTGCCAGCAGCACGGGACAGGGAATGTATGGCTACACCTTC. The J gene is TRBJ1-2, the V gene TRBV7-9; 9 nucleotides align to TRBD1. Germline V gene lookup returns CDR1 SEHNR and CDR2 FQNEAQ (reference sequence). The CDR3 is made up of 14 amino acids. Trimming took 5 bases from V and 5 from J; bases not matched to a gene: 6.

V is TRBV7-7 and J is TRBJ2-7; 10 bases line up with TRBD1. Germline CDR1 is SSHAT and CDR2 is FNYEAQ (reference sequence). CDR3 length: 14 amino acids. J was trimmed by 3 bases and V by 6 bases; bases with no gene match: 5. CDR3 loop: CASSQGQGVYEQYF. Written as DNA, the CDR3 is TGTGCCAGCAGTCAAGGACAGGGGGTCTACGAGCAGTACTTC.

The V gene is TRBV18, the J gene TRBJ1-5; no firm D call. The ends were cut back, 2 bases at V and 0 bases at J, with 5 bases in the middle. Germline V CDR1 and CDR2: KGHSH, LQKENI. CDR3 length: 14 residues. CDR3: CASSPVNSNQPQHF. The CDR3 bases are TGTGCCAGCTCACCAGTGAATAGCAATCAGCCCCAGCATTTT.

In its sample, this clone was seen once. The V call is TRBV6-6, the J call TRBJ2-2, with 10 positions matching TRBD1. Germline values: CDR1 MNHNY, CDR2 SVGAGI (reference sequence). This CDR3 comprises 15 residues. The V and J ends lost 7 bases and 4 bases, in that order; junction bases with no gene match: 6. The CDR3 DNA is TGTGCCAGCACGGACAGGGGGAGGAGCACCGGGGAGCTGTTTTTT. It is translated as CASTDRGRSTGELFF.